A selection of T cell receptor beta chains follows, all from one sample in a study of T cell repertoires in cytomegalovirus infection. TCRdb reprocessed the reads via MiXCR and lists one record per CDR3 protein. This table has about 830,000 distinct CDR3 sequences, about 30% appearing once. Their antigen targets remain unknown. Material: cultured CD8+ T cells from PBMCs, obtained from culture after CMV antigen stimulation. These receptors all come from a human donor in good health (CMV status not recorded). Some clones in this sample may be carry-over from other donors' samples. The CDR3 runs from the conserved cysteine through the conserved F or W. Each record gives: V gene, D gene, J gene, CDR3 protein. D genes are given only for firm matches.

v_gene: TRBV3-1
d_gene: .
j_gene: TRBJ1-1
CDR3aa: CASSQDWARSTEAFF

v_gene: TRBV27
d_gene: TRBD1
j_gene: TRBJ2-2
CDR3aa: CASSLGVVGQGVTGELFF

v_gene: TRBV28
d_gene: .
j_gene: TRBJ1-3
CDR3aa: CAGSLPAGGSGNTIYF

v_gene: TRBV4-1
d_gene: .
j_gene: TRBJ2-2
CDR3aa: CASSQSTRGGVGELFF

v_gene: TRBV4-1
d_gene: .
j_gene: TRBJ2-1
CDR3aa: CASSLRQALSSYNEQFF

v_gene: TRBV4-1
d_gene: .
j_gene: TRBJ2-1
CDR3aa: CASSPSRSYNEQFF

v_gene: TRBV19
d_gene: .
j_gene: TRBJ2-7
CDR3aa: CASSAALGSYEQYF

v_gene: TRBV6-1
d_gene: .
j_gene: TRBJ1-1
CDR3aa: CASSEDRFWTEAFF

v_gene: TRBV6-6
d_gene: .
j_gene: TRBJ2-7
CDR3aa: CASTEGIEQYF

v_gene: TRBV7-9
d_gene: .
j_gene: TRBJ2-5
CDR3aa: CASSWALGPETQYF

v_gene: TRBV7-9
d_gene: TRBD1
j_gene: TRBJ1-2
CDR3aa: CASSLIVQGVTNYGYTF

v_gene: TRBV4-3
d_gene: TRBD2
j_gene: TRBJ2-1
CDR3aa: CASSQDGGLAGGSSYNEQFF

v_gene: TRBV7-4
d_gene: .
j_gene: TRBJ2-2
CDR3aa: CASSVPGRYTGELFF

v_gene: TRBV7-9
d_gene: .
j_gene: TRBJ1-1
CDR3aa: CASSPRDRKEYTEAFF

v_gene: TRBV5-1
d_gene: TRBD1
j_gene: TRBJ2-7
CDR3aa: CASSPGTGSYEQYF

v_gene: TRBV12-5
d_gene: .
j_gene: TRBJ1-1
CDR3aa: CASGREQNFLPEAFF

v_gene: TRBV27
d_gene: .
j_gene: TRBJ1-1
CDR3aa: CASSFGSRGTEAFF

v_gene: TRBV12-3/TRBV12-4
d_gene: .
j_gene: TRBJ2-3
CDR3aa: CASSFRVLTDTQYF

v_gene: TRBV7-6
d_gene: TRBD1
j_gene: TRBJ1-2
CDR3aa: CASSLKTGAGGYTF

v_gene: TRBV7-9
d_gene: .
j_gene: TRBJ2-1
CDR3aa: CASSLGTLPYNEQFF

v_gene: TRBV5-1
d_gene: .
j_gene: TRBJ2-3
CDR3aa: CASSFSVDTQYF

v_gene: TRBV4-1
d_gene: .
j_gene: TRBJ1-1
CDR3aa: CASSQDVGANTEAFF

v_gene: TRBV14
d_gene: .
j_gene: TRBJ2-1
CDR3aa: CASSQPGEGSYNEQFF

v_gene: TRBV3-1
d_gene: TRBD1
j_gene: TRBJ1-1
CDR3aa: CASSPGTVLRHMNTEAFF

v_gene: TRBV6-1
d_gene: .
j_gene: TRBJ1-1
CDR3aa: CASIPGQRSVSEAFF

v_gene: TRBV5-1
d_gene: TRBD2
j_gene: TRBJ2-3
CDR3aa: CASSTGTSGGPESPPDTQYF

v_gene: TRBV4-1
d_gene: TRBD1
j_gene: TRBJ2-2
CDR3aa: CASTGTDLAGELFF

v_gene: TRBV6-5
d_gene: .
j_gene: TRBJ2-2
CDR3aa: CASSYFPQGFPNTGELFF

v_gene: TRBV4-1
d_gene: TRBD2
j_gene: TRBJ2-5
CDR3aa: CASSPRFGTSGGDQETQYF

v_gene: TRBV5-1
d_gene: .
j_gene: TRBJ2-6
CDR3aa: CASSLDFLAKTGANVLTF

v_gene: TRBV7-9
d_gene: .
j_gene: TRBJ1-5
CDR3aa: CASSLGDVGQPQHF

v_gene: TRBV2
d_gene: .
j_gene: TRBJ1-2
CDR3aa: CASSAGFSYGYTF

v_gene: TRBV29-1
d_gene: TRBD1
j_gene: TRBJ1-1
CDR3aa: CSVLPTGGNTEAFF

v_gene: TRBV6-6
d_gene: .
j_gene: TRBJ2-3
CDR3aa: CASRTLPSKGPAYTDTQYF

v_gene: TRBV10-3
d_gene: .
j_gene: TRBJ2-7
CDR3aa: CAISGPGDSYEQYF

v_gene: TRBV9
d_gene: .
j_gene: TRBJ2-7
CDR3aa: CASSPYVTGREQYF

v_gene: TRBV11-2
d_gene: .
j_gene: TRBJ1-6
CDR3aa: CASSLWARAGKSNNSPLHF

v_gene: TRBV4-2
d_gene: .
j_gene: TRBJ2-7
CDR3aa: CASSQPTSSLGEQYF

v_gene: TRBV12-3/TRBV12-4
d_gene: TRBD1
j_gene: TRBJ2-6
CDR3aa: CASSPWTGEILSGANVLTF

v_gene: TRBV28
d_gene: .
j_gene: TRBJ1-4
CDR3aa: CASSLPGATYTNEKLFF

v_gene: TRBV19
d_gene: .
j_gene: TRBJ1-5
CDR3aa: CASSIWGNQPQHF

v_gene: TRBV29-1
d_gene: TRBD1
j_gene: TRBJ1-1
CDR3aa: CSVEDQQGREAFF

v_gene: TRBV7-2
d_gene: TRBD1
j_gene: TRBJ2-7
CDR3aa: CASSLVGTASYEQYF

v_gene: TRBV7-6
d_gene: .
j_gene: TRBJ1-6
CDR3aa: CANSLRDTEDPMGVNSPLHF

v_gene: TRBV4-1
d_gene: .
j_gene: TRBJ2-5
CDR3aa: CASSHLGEGPAQYF

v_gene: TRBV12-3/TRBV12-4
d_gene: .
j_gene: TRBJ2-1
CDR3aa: CVSHSGVKQFF

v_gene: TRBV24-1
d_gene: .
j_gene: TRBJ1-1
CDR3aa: CATSDPRDSWNTEAFF

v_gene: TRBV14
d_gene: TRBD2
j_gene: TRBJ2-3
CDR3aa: CASSQEAYSGTHTDTQYF

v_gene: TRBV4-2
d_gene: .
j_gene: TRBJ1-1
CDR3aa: CASSQGTENTEAFF

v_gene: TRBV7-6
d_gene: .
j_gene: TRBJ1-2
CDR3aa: CASSLALGHGYTF

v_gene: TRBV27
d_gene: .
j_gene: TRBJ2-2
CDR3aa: CASTLGSGAGELFF

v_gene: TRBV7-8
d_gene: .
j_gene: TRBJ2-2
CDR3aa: CASSRGRTNTGELFF

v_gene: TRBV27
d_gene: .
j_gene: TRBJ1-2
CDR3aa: CASSLLRRNYGYTF

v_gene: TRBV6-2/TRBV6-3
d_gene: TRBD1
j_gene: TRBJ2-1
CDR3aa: CASSQTGGDYNEQFF